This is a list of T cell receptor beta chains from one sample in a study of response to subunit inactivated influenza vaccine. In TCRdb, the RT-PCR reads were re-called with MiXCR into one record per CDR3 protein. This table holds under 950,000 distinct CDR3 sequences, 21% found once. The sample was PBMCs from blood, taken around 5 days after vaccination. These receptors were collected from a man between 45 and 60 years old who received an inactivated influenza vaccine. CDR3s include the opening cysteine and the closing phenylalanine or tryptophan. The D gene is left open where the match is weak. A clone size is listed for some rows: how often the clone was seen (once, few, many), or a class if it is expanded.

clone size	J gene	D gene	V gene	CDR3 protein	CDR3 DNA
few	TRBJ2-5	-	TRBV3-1	CASSQDPPWGFWEETQYF	TGTGCCAGCAGCCAAGACCCCCCTTGGGGATTCTGGGAAGAGACCCAGTACTTC
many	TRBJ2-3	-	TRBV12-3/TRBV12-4	CASSFRADTQYF	TGTGCCAGCAGTTTCCGAGCGGATACGCAGTATTTT
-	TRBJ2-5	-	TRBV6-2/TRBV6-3	CASNRLDERAQYF	TGTGCCAGCAACAGACTAGACGAGAGGGCCCAGTACTTC
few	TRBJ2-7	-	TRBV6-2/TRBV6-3	CASSASVGQYF	TGTGCCAGCAGTGCCTCCGTGGGGCAGTACTTC
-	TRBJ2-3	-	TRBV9	CASSVEGLEDTQYF	TGTGCCAGCAGCGTAGAAGGGCTCGAGGATACGCAGTATTTT
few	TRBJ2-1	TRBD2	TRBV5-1	CASSFEGGKNEQFF	TGCGCCAGCAGCTTTGAGGGAGGGAAGAATGAGCAGTTCTTC
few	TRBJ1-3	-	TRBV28	CASSGGGHSGNTIYF	TGTGCCAGCAGTGGGGGGGGACATTCTGGAAACACCATATATTTT
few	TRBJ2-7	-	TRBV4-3	CASSQDHWSYEQYF	TGCGCCAGCAGCCAAGATCACTGGAGTTACGAGCAGTACTTC
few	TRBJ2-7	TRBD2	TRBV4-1	CASSQVSTVGLAGTYEQYF	TGCGCCAGCAGCCAAGTATCTACTGTGGGACTAGCGGGAACCTACGAGCAGTACTTC
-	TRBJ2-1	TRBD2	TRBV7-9	CASSTTSVSWFF	TGTGCCAGCAGCACCACTAGCGTGAGTTGGTTCTTC
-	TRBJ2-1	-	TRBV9	CASSVGPFSSYNEQFF	TGTGCCAGCAGCGTAGGACCTTTTAGCTCCTACAATGAGCAGTTCTTC
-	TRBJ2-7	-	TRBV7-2	CASSSSYYEQYF	TGTGCCAGCAGCTCCAGCTACTACGAGCAGTACTTC
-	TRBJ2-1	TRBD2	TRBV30	CAWSRGGGAGEQFF	TGTGCCTGGAGTCGGGGGGGAGGGGCAGGCGAGCAGTTCTTC
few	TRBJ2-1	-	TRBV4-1	CASSQGVGSSYNEQFF	TGCGCCAGCAGCCAGGGGGTAGGGAGCTCCTACAATGAGCAGTTCTTC
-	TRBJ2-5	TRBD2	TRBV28	CASTKGPGRGSQETQYF	TGTGCCAGCACCAAGGGCCCTGGGCGGGGGAGTCAAGAGACCCAGTACTTC
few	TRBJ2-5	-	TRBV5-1	CASSLASERGETQYF	TGCGCCAGCAGCTTGGCCAGCGAGAGGGGAGAGACCCAGTACTTC
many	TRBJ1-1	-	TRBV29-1	CSVEGLALNTEAFF	TGCAGCGTTGAAGGGTTGGCTTTGAACACTGAAGCTTTCTTT
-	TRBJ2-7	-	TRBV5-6	CASSVAHRDSPSYEQYF	TGTGCCAGCAGCGTAGCACACCGGGACTCCCCATCCTACGAGCAGTACTTC
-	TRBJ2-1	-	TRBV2	CASSPSVGARMSINEQFF	TGTGCCAGCAGTCCCTCGGTCGGGGCGCGCATGAGTATCAATGAGCAGTTCTTC
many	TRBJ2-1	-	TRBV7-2	CASSLGLISYNEQFF	TGTGCCAGCAGCTTAGGACTGATCTCCTACAATGAGCAGTTCTTC
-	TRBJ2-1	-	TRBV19	CASSIDRDPTFYNEQFF	TGTGCCAGTAGTATAGACAGGGACCCTACTTTTTACAATGAGCAGTTCTTC
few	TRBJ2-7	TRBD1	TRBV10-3	CAISESGQGRSYEQYF	TGTGCCATCAGTGAGTCCGGACAGGGAAGATCCTACGAGCAGTACTTC
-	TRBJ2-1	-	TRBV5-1	CASSGTAGGDEQFF	TGCGCCAGCAGCGGGACCGCCGGGGGCGATGAGCAGTTCTTC
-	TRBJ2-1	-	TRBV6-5	CASSSLGAGRYNEQFF	TGTGCCAGCAGTTCTCTCGGCGCGGGGAGATACAATGAGCAGTTCTTC
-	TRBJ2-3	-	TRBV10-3	CATRERVSSSGSTDTQYF	TGTGCCACAAGGGAGAGGGTCTCTTCGAGCGGTAGCACAGATACGCAGTATTTT
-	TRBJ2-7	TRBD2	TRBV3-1	CASSSYSGGSYEQYF	TGTGCCAGCAGCTCATATAGCGGGGGGTCCTACGAGCAGTACTTC
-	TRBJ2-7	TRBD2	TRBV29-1	CSVAGGSLEQYF	TGCAGCGTTGCGGGAGGGTCGCTCGAGCAGTACTTC
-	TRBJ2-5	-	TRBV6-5	CASSYSRGVETQYF	TGTGCCAGCAGTTACTCGAGGGGTGTGGAGACCCAGTACTTC
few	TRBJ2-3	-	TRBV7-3	CASSLRMGGADTQYF	TGTGCCAGCAGCTTAAGGATGGGGGGCGCAGATACGCAGTATTTT
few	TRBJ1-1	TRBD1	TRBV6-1	CASDRNRGDTEAFF	TGTGCCAGCGACCGAAACAGGGGGGACACTGAAGCTTTCTTT
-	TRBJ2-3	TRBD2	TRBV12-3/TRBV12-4	CASSFSAGGFTDTQYF	TGTGCCAGCAGTTTTTCGGCGGGGGGCTTCACAGATACGCAGTATTTT
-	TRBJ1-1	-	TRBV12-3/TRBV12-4	CASSHRVMNTEAFF	TGTGCCAGCAGTCACAGGGTGATGAACACTGAAGCTTTCTTT
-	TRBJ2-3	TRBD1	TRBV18	CASSTGAVYTDTQYF	TGTGCCAGCTCAACAGGGGCGGTCTACACAGATACGCAGTATTTT
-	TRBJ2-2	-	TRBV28	CASRNLATNTGELFF	TGTGCCAGCAGAAACCTAGCTACGAACACCGGGGAGCTGTTTTTT
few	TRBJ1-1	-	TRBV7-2	CASSLDRRMNTEAFF	TGTGCCAGCAGCTTAGACAGGCGCATGAACACTGAAGCTTTCTTT
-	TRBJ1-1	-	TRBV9	CASSVSETGGPEAFF	TGTGCCAGCAGCGTAAGTGAGACCGGGGGACCTGAAGCTTTCTTT
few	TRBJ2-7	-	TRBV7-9	CASSRPGNTYEQYF	TGTGCCAGCAGCCGACCAGGGAACACCTACGAGCAGTACTTC
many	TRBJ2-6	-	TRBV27	CASSLLGTYSGANVLTF	TGTGCCAGCAGTTTACTGGGGACTTATTCTGGGGCCAACGTCCTGACTTTC
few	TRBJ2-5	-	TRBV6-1	CASILGTQQETQYF	TGTGCTAGCATACTAGGGACCCAACAAGAGACCCAGTACTTC
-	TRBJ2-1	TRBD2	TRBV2	CATRGTSGGIYEQFF	TGTGCCACCAGGGGAACTAGCGGGGGGATATATGAGCAGTTCTTC
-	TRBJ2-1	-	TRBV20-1	CSASRGDNEQFF	TGCAGTGCTAGCCGCGGAGACAATGAGCAGTTCTTC
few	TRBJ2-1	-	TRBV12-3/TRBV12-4	CASRFSEGSAGEQFF	TGTGCCAGCAGATTTAGCGAAGGGTCGGCAGGGGAGCAGTTCTTC
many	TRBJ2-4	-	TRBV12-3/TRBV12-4	CASSWDNKNIQYF	TGTGCCAGCAGTTGGGACAACAAAAACATTCAGTACTTC
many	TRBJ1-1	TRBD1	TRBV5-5	CASSSVPTGSEAFF	TGTGCCAGCAGCAGCGTCCCGACAGGGTCTGAAGCTTTCTTT
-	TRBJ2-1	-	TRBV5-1	CASSLTLSFPSYNEQFF	TGCGCCAGCAGCCTCACCTTATCGTTCCCCTCCTACAATGAGCAGTTCTTC
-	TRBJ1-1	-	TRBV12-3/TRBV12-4	CASSFWNSLNTEAFF	TGTGCCAGCAGTTTTTGGAACAGCCTGAACACTGAAGCTTTCTTT
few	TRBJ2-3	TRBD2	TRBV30	CAWSHKRELMVEDTQYF	TGTGCCTGGAGTCACAAGCGGGAGCTCATGGTTGAAGATACGCAGTATTTT
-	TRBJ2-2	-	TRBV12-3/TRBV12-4	CASPQSGGELFF	TGTGCCAGCCCACAGAGTGGCGGGGAGCTGTTTTTT
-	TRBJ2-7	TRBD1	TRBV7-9	CASSSSGTGGAGYF	TGTGCCAGCAGCTCATCCGGGACAGGGGGCGCAGGGTACTTC
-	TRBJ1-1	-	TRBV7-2	CASSFGGTNTEAFF	TGTGCCAGCAGCTTTGGGGGAACGAACACTGAAGCTTTCTTT
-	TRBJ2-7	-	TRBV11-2	CASSLDSRWRIREQYF	TGTGCCAGCAGCTTAGATAGTAGATGGAGGATTCGGGAGCAGTACTTC
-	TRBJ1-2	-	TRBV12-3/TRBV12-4	CASTPRLGSGGYTF	TGTGCCAGCACCCCACGCCTAGGGTCAGGGGGCTACACCTTC
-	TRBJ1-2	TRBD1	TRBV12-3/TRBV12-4	CASSSPTGSGYTF	TGTGCCAGCAGTTCACCGACAGGGTCTGGCTACACCTTC
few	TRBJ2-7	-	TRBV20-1	CSARDRRAESYEQYF	TGCAGTGCTAGAGATCGCCGGGCGGAGTCCTACGAGCAGTACTTC
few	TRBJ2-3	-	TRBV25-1	CASGADSTDTQYF	TGTGCCAGCGGAGCGGACAGCACAGATACGCAGTATTTT